This T cell receptor (beta chain) was sequenced in a study of response to subunit inactivated influenza vaccine (dated by TCRdb to 2016 to 2019). The study in broad terms: To follow how T cells responded to a trivalent subunit inactivated influenza vaccine, the researchers relied on deep quantitative profiling of the T cell receptor repertoire.

Overall study outcomes, separate from this receptor: According to the authors, only a limited number of new T cells may be recruited by each seasonal influenza vaccination.

This clonotype was seen only a few times. Its antigen is currently not known. No base qualities exist here, and no much larger clone lies one base off it. From V the trimming removes 6 bases and from J it removes 4 bases, while the gene matches leave 9 bases of the junction unaccounted for. From the cysteine up to the phenylalanine, the CDR3 has a length of 16 residues. The DNA shown is the 48-base CDR3, in frame from base 1. CDR1 is given as SGHTA and CDR2 as FQGNSA, both from the germline V gene. Library creation used RT-PCR. The sample was run on an Illumina HiSeq 2500. TCRdb handled the public reads itself, with Q25 trimming in fastp and clone calling in MiXCR, and kept productive beta chains. For every CDR3 protein sequence, its rows merge into one entry that carries the most common genes and DNA. The table for this sample lists approximately 700,000 distinct CDR3 sequences; less than 20% of them were counted only once. The top ten clones comprise under 14% of the sample.

The sequencing here drew on PBMCs from blood, taken approximately 12 days after vaccination. The receptor's source is a man between 50 and 59 years old who received an inactivated influenza vaccine. Donor details come from another sample of the same person, matched by shared clones. In this chain, TRBV7-2 is recombined with TRBJ2-2; 9 middle bases align to TRBD1. The bases read TGTGCCAGCAGGACTGACAGGGGGATCGCCACCGGGGAGCTGTTTTTT. Its translation reads: CASRTDRGIATGELFF.